Listed here are 16 T cell receptor beta chains from one sample, sequenced in a study of blood T cells in healthy people across ages. Through a sample-barcoded 5' primer and a J-beta primer mix, a second PCR was run for roughly 6 to 11 cycles. MiXCR, applied by TCRdb to the 5' RACE reads, yields one record per CDR3 protein. In the table there are roughly 800,000 distinct CDR3 sequences, 58% of which are singletons. Sequencing input: blood. These receptors all come from a man aged 25-45 years in good health.

This clonotype was observed a single time. J is TRBJ1-1 and V is TRBV11-1; 7 nucleotides agree with TRBD1. V dropped 5 bases and J dropped 3; count of bases not matched to a gene: 6. The germline gives CDR1 SGHAT, CDR2 FQDESV (reference sequence). The CDR3 covers 14 residues. The CDR3 coding sequence is TGTGCCAGCAGCATCTCGGGACAGTACACTGAAGCTTTCTTT. It specifies CASSISGQYTEAFF.

This clonotype was observed a few times. The rearrangement links TRBV7-2 to TRBJ2-3; tentative D call: TRBD2 (5 bases). Germline V gene data show CDR1 as SGHTA and CDR2 as FQGNSA. This CDR3 comprises 15 residues. Trimming removed 2 bases from V and 5 bases from J, with 14 bases in between. The DNA of the CDR3 is TGTGCCAGCAGCTTAATGAGTGATAGCGTAGATACGCAGTATTTT. Its translation is CASSLMSDSVDTQYF. The complete variable domain, with remaining parts taken from reference TRBV7-2 and TRBJ2-3, reads GAGVSQSPSNKVTEKGKDVELRCDPISGHTALYWYRQSLGQGLEFLIYFQGNSAPDKSGLPSDRFSAERTGGSVSTLTIQRTQQEDSAVYLCASSLMSDSVDTQYFGPGTRLTVL.

The chain employs TRBV29-1 and TRBJ1-2; 9 bases are a match to TRBD1. J lost 4 bases, V lost 4 bases, and 10 bases had no gene match. CDR3 length: 15 residues. Germline CDR1 is SQVTM and CDR2 is ANQGSEA. CDR3 loop: CSVVGVGQGSYGYTF. For the CDR3, the DNA is TGCAGCGTTGTAGGCGTCGGACAGGGGTCCTATGGCTACACCTTC.

The J gene is TRBJ2-5, the V gene TRBV9; 8 bases match TRBD1. This CDR3 contains 21 residues. Germline loops: CDR1 SGDLS, CDR2 YYNGEE. V dropped 3 bases and J dropped 4; count of bases not matched to a gene: 26. CDR3 protein: CASSESTAGTGTSSLGETQYF. In DNA, the CDR3 is TGTGCCAGCAGCGAGTCTACCGCCGGGACAGGCACCTCCAGCTTGGGAGAGACCCAGTACTTC.

This clonotype was observed a few times. The chain uses TRBV6-6 and TRBJ2-5; TRBD2 matches 11 bases. Germline trimming cut 5 bases from V and 3 bases from J; bases unmatched to any gene: 5. Germline lookup yields CDR1 MNHNY and CDR2 SVGAGI (reference sequence). This CDR3 comprises 15 residues. The CDR3 is CASSDSTSGKETQYF. In DNA form, the CDR3 reads TGTGCCAGCAGTGATTCGACTAGCGGGAAAGAGACCCAGTACTTC.

In its sample, this clonotype was seen a few times. This chain connects TRBV10-3 to TRBJ1-3; TRBD1 might be the D (6 bases). This CDR3 contains 15 residues. Trimming shortened V by 6 bases and J by 3 bases, and 15 bases separated the two germline ends. Germline V gene data show CDR1 as ENHRY and CDR2 as SYGVKD. DNA of the CDR3: TGTGCCATCAGGGGAAACAGGGAGTTTGGAAACACCATATATTTT. Translating it yields CAIRGNREFGNTIYF.

The genes are TRBV12-3 or TRBV12-4 and TRBJ2-5, with a weak D call TRBD2 (6 bases). This CDR3 is 16 amino acids long. V was cut by 4 bases and J by 1 base, with 16 bases left in between. The CDR3 spells CASSSRLGPPQETQYF. The CDR3 nucleotides are TGTGCCAGCAGTTCCCGACTAGGACCACCCCAAGAGACCCAGTACTTC.

The chain is built from TRBV3-1 and TRBJ2-2; D call uncertain. V lost 2 bases, J lost 7 bases, and 8 bases lay in between. Germline CDR1 is LGHDT and CDR2 is YNNKEL (reference sequence). The CDR3 spans 13 residues. CDR3 sequence reads: CASSQTDGGELFF. The CDR3 DNA follows: TGTGCCAGCAGCCAAACGGACGGCGGGGAGCTGTTTTTT. The full variable domain, rest sourced from reference TRBV3-1 and TRBJ2-2, is DTAVSQTPKYLVTQMGNDKSIKCEQNLGHDTMYWYKQDSKKFLKIMFSYNNKELIINETVPNRFSPKSPDKAHLNLHINSLELGDSAVYFCASSQTDGGELFFGEGSRLTVL.

V usage is TRBV13 and J usage is TRBJ2-1; 11 bases agree with TRBD2. The CDR3 has 14 amino acids. The trim removed 5 bases at V and 9 bases at J, leaving 6 bases unmatched. Per germline, CDR1 PRHDT and CDR2 FYEKMQ (reference sequence). CDR3 in DNA: TGTGCCAGCAGCATAGCGGGGGGGCCGAGTGAGCAGTTCTTC. Encoded protein: CASSIAGGPSEQFF.

The J gene is TRBJ2-7, the V gene TRBV20-1, with D possibly TRBD2 on 5 matching bases. V was cut by 3 bases and J by 1 base, with 10 bases left in between. The germline CDR1 and CDR2 sequences are DFQATT and SNEGSKA (reference sequence). This CDR3 has 13 residues. In DNA form, the CDR3 reads TGCAGTGCTAGGGGAGCGACTTCCTACGAGCAGTACTTC. The encoded protein is CSARGATSYEQYF.

The rearrangement links TRBV7-2 to TRBJ2-1; no clear D gene. V was shortened by 1 base and J by 9 bases, with 4 bases between the two germline ends. Germline V gives CDR1 SGHTA, CDR2 FQGNSA. CDR3 size: 11 residues. The CDR3 spells CASSLGIEQFF. CDR3 DNA: TGTGCCAGCAGCTTAGGGATTGAGCAGTTCTTC.

This clonotype was seen more than once but under ten times. J is TRBJ2-1 and V is TRBV20-1; TRBD2 aligns across 13 bases. The CDR3 runs to 14 residues. Germline V gives CDR1 DFQATT, CDR2 SNEGSKA (reference sequence). J was trimmed by 3 bases and V by 5 bases; bases with no gene match: 1. The CDR3 DNA sequence: TGCAGTGCTCGACTAGCGGGAGGCTACAATGAGCAGTTCTTC. Its protein product is CSARLAGGYNEQFF.

V is TRBV9 and J is TRBJ2-4, with D maybe TRBD2 (6 bases). The J call is doubtful: the DNA matches TRBJ2-5 better. The germline CDR1 and CDR2 sequences are SGDLS and YYNGEE. The CDR3 contains 14 residues. The CDR3 DNA follows: TGTGCCAGCAGCGTAGTCGGGAGTGGAGAGACCCAGTACTTC. Translation gives CASSVVGSGETQYF.

This clonotype was found once. This chain uses TRBV20-1 with TRBJ2-3, with a possible D match to TRBD2 (5 bases). This CDR3 contains 14 residues. V was pared by 3 bases and J by 0 bases, with 10 bases between. CDR1 DFQATT and CDR2 SNEGSKA come from the germline V gene (reference sequence). The CDR3 sequence is CSASRPGSTDTQYF. DNA of the CDR3: TGCAGTGCTAGTAGGCCGGGAAGCACAGATACGCAGTATTTT.

The chain has TRBV9 and TRBJ1-6; a weak D match, TRBD1 (6 bases). CDR1 is SGDLS and CDR2 is YYNGEE in the germline V gene. V was pared by 2 bases and J by 7 bases, with 10 bases between. CDR3 size: 14 residues. The CDR3 here is CASSVGQTNSPLHF. The CDR3 DNA follows: TGTGCCAGCAGCGTTGGACAGACAAATTCACCCCTCCACTTT.

J is TRBJ1-1 and V is TRBV7-9; 7 bases are shared with TRBD1. CDR3 length: 13 amino acids. The V gene end was trimmed by 8 bases and the J gene end by 3 bases; junction bases not matched to a gene: 6. Per germline, CDR1 SEHNR and CDR2 FQNEAQ (reference sequence). The CDR3 here is CASQAQGDTEAFF. In DNA, the CDR3 is TGTGCCAGCCAAGCCCAGGGGGACACTGAAGCTTTCTTT.